The source of this T cell receptor (beta chain) is a study of control samples from healthy donors and cancer patients. The assay was immunoSEQ multiplex PCR, and TCRdb's table has in-frame clones only and misses some. The data contain 140,000 to 150,000 clones, over 85% of them seen just once; the ten biggest clones take up 5.5% to 7.5%. V dropped 6 bases and J dropped 4; count of bases not matched to a gene: 4. The CDR3 sequence is 12 residues long. Germline V gene sequence: CDR1 SQVTM, CDR2 ANQGSEA. The source is a man in his late teens or twenties in good health. The sample taken for sequencing was blood. This rearrangement joins TRBV29-1 to TRBJ1-2; 8 bases are shared with TRBD1. For the CDR3, the DNA is TGCAGCGTGACAGGGGATTTCTATGGCTACACCTTC. Its protein product is CSVTGDFYGYTF.